Below are 15 T cell receptor beta chains sequenced from a single sample in a study of CD8 T cells in Susac syndrome. Reverse transcription of roughly 0.45 to 1 ug RNA used random hexamers. TCRdb redid the calling of the immunoSEQ multiplex PCR reads with MiXCR, one entry per CDR3 protein. The table records 330,000 or so distinct CDR3 sequences, approximately 91% of them present only once. The sample comprised CD8+ T cells from PBMCs. These receptors came from a human donor with multiple sclerosis.

The chain is built from TRBV6-1 and TRBJ2-7; 10 bases map to TRBD1. The CDR3 has 15 residues. Trimming took 4 bases from V and 6 from J; bases not matched to a gene: 9. Germline CDR1 and CDR2: MNHNS and SASEGT. As DNA, the CDR3 is TGTGCCAGCAGTGTCGGGACAGGGGAATATGGCGAGCAGTACTTC. It encodes CASSVGTGEYGEQYF.

The chain couples TRBV13 to TRBJ2-1, with TRBD1 matching 7 bases. Germline CDR1 PRHDT, CDR2 FYEKMQ (reference sequence). V trimming: 2 bases; J trimming: 3 bases; junction bases outside the gene matches: 10. CDR3 length: 17 amino acids. The CDR3 bases are TGTGCCAGCAGCTTAATTCAAAGGGGGCGGTTCTACAATGAGCAGTTCTTC. Translating gives CASSLIQRGRFYNEQFF. Complete variable domain (other parts from reference TRBV13 and TRBJ2-1): AAGVIQSPRHLIKEKRETATLKCYPIPRHDTVYWYQQGPGQDPQFLISFYEKMQSDKGSIPDRFSAQQFSDYHSELNMSSLELGDSALYFCASSLIQRGRFYNEQFFGPGTRLTVL.

The chain joins TRBV19 to TRBJ1-5; D gene unclear. With 0 bases removed from V and 3 bases from J, the gap between germline ends came to 12 bases. This CDR3 spans 16 amino acids. The germline CDR1 and CDR2 sequences are LNHDA and SQIVND (reference sequence). CDR3 DNA: TGTGCCAGTAGTATAGACCGTGAAGGTTACAATCAGCCCCAGCATTTT. Translation gives CASSIDREGYNQPQHF.

The chain combines TRBV4-2 with TRBJ2-1, with TRBD2 matching over 14 bases. The CDR3 extends over 17 amino acids. V lost 1 base to trimming and J lost 4 bases; unmatched junction nucleotides: 3. Germline V gene lookup returns CDR1 LGHNA and CDR2 YNFKEQ. This CDR3 reads CASSQAGLAGAYNEQFF. The CDR3 DNA follows: TGTGCCAGCAGCCAAGCGGGACTAGCGGGGGCTTACAATGAGCAGTTCTTC.

The CDR3 sequence: CSAKRGDRETYEQYF. DNA of the CDR3: TGCAGTGCTAAAAGGGGGGACAGAGAAACCTACGAGCAGTACTTC. The V call is TRBV20-1, the J call TRBJ2-7; TRBD1 might be the D (7 bases). The CDR3 sequence is 15 residues long. Germline V gene lookup returns CDR1 DFQATT and CDR2 SNEGSKA (reference sequence). Trimming pared 4 bases from V and 2 bases from J, leaving 18 bases between.

The chain has TRBV9 and TRBJ2-7; weak D call: TRBD1 (7 bases). CDR3 length equals 15 residues. Germline CDR1 SGDLS, CDR2 YYNGEE. V lost 4 bases and J lost 6, with 20 bases in between. CDR3: CASSPPQGGPGEQYF. The CDR3, as DNA: TGTGCCAGCAGCCCCCCCCAGGGGGGACCTGGCGAGCAGTACTTC.

The chain employs TRBV28 and TRBJ2-3; D is perhaps TRBD2 (6 bases). Trimming shortened V by 4 bases and J by 1 base, and 12 bases separated the two germline ends. CDR1 and CDR2 from the germline V gene are MDHEN and SYDVKM. CDR3 length: 15 residues. The CDR3 nucleotides are TGTGCCAGCAGTTGGGAAGGAGGGGGCACAGATACGCAGTATTTT. Translation gives CASSWEGGGTDTQYF.

This chain joins TRBV29-1 and TRBJ2-7; weak D call: TRBD2 (7 bases). Looked up from germline, CDR1 is SQVTM and CDR2 is ANQGSEA. The CDR3 is 13 residues long. V lost 6 bases and J 2 bases, leaving 14 bases between the germline ends. The chain's CDR3 is CSVGGQAAYEQYF. The CDR3 coding sequence is TGCAGCGTGGGGGGGCAAGCGGCCTACGAGCAGTACTTC.

This rearrangement joins TRBV28 to TRBJ2-1; 10 bases align to TRBD2. There are 12 residues in the CDR3. Unmatched junction bases numbered 4, after V lost 8 bases and J lost 9 bases. Germline CDR1 is MDHEN and CDR2 is SYDVKM. The CDR3 reads CASERGGSEQFF. The CDR3 DNA follows: TGTGCCAGCGAGCGGGGGGGTTCTGAGCAGTTCTTC.

The chain employs TRBV9 and TRBJ1-1; D perhaps matches TRBD1 (5 bases). CDR1 and CDR2 from the germline V gene are SGDLS and YYNGEE. There are 15 residues in the CDR3. Trimming removed 2 bases at V and 6 bases at J, with 17 bases between. The DNA of the CDR3 is TGTGCCAGCAGCGTGGGGCCCAGAGGGGACTCTGAAGCTTTCTTT. This sequence encodes CASSVGPRGDSEAFF.

This chain links TRBV12-3 or TRBV12-4 with TRBJ2-1; D may be TRBD1 or TRBD2 (5 bases each). The CDR3 consists of 15 residues. Trimming removed 5 bases at V and 7 bases at J, with 18 bases between. This CDR3 reads CASSRQEGRGNEQFF. The CDR3 DNA reads as TGTGCCAGCAGTCGCCAAGAGGGGCGCGGAAATGAGCAGTTCTTC.

This clonotype was found once. This chain connects TRBV27 to TRBJ2-7; unclear D gene. Trimming shortened V by 3 bases and J by 2 bases, and 17 bases separated the two germline ends. This CDR3 region has 16 residues. Germline CDR1 is MNHEY and CDR2 is SMNVEV (reference sequence). The CDR3 bases are TGTGCCAGCAGTTTCAGCTCGGGCGAATGGACCTACGAGCAGTACTTC. Amino acids: CASSFSSGEWTYEQYF.

J is TRBJ2-1 and V is TRBV27; D might be TRBD2 (7 bases). The CDR3 extends over 16 amino acids. V lost 1 base, J lost 3 bases, and 13 bases lay in between. Germline CDR1 reads MNHEY; CDR2 reads SMNVEV (reference sequence). The CDR3 here is CASSLLGGGIYNEQFF. CDR3 in DNA: TGTGCCAGCAGTTTATTGGGCGGGGGCATCTACAATGAGCAGTTCTTC.

The chain's CDR3 is CASSPSAPWGYTF. The CDR3 DNA follows: TGTGCCAGCAGCCCTTCGGCCCCTTGGGGCTACACCTTC. The chain uses TRBV6-5 and TRBJ1-2; D unresolved. CDR1 and CDR2 from the germline V gene are MNHEY and SVGAGI. The CDR3 sequence is 13 residues long. Deletions cut 6 bases from V and 8 bases from J, with 16 bases between.

Here the CDR3 reads CASSSEAGSYEQYF. The DNA for the CDR3 is TGTGCCAGCAGCTCAGAAGCGGGCTCCTACGAGCAGTACTTC. The chain combines TRBV7-6 with TRBJ2-7; D is possibly TRBD2 (6 bases). Between the trimmed V and J ends, which lost 4 bases and 0 bases, there was a span of 10 bases. CDR3 size: 14 residues. Germline V lookup: CDR1 SGHVS, CDR2 FNYEAQ.